The 31 T cell receptor beta chains below were found in one sample sequenced in a study of T cells in Graves' hyperthyroidism and ophthalmopathy (dated by TCRdb to the late 2010s). The library was generated by multiplex PCR. Sequencing took place on an Illumina HiSeq 2000. Amplification of TCR beta CDR3 regions was carried out from RNA transcripts. The TCR CDR3 was subjected to a first round of RT-PCR using the HTBI primer set and the Qiagen OneStep RT-PCR kit. TCRdb reprocessing: public reads trimmed at Q25 with fastp, clones called with MiXCR, in-frame beta chains kept. Rows matching on CDR3 protein sequence are summarized as one entry with the most common DNA and genes. The sample has fewer than 900,000 distinct CDR3 sequences on record, about 19% of them singletons. The top ten clones comprise 16% of the sample. Source material: blood. These receptor sequences come from a woman between 50 and 59 years old with Graves' hyperthyroidism that later progressed to Graves' ophthalmopathy.

This clonotype was counted ten times or more. CDR3 amino acids: CASSQVFRQGGTEAFF. The DNA of the CDR3 is TGTGCCAGCAGCCAAGTTTTCCGACAAGGAGGGACTGAAGCTTTCTTT. The chain recombines TRBV3-1 with TRBJ1-1; D remains ambiguous. Trimming took off 1 base at V and 5 bases at J, with 17 bases between the two ends. The CDR3 runs to 16 residues. Germline V CDR1 and CDR2: LGHDT, YNNKEL (reference sequence).

The chain is built from TRBV14 and TRBJ1-2, with 7 bases that match TRBD1. This CDR3 is 17 amino acids long. Germline CDR1 and CDR2: SGHDN and FVKESK. Germline trimming cut 2 bases from V and 6 bases from J; bases unmatched to any gene: 15. The DNA for the CDR3 is TGTGCCAGCAGCCAAAGCCCGTTCCCCGACAGGGTACATGGCTACACCTTC. Protein product: CASSQSPFPDRVHGYTF.

In this sample, this clonotype turned up many times. CDR3 DNA sequence: TGCAGTGCTAGAGAATCCGGGAGTGTCACTGAAGCTTTCTTT. It specifies CSARESGSVTEAFF. This sequence joins TRBV20-1 and TRBJ1-1; no clear D gene. The CDR3 length is 14 residues. The ends were cut back, 0 bases at V and 4 bases at J, with 12 bases in the middle. CDR1 is DFQATT, CDR2 SNEGSKA, per germline (reference sequence).

The rearrangement joins TRBV5-1 to TRBJ2-5, with TRBD1 matching 9 bases. This CDR3 contains 15 residues. Germline values: CDR1 SGHRS, CDR2 YFSETQ. The J segment lost 0 bases and the V segment lost 4 bases, leaving 4 bases of the junction unmatched. The CDR3 nucleotides are TGCGCCAGCAGCGGTGGGACAGGGAACCAAGAGACCCAGTACTTC. Translating it yields CASSGGTGNQETQYF.

This clonotype was seen more than once but under ten times. V usage is TRBV6-2 or TRBV6-3 and J usage is TRBJ1-5, with D unresolved. Germline V lookup: CDR1 MNHEY, CDR2 SVGEGT. The CDR3 has 14 residues. V dropped 10 bases and J dropped 2 bases, with 15 bases sitting between them. This CDR3 is CATLEGYGNQPQHF. The CDR3 DNA reads as TGTGCCACCCTGGAGGGTTATGGCAATCAGCCCCAGCATTTT.

This chain uses TRBV6-1 with TRBJ1-6; 8 nucleotides line up with TRBD1. The trim removed 7 bases at V and 9 bases at J, leaving 5 bases unmatched. The CDR3 has 13 amino acids. Germline lookup yields CDR1 MNHNS and CDR2 SASEGT. DNA of the CDR3: TGTGCCAGCACCCTGGACAGGGTTTCACCCCTCCACTTT. It is translated as CASTLDRVSPLHF.

This clonotype was counted at least ten times. This sequence joins TRBV6-6 and TRBJ2-7; 8 bases align to TRBD1. The CDR3 consists of 17 residues. Unmatched junction bases numbered 8, after V lost 0 bases and J lost 1 base. Germline assignment: CDR1 MNHNY and CDR2 SVGAGI (reference sequence). The DNA of the CDR3 is TGTGCCAGCAGTTACTCGAAGAGGACAGGGCCTTCCTACGAGCAGTACTTC. This translates into CASSYSKRTGPSYEQYF.

This clonotype was seen at least ten times. The rearrangement joins TRBV18 to TRBJ2-3, with TRBD2 matching 8 bases. The CDR3 extends over 16 amino acids. V shed 0 bases and J 2 bases; nucleotides not matched to a gene: 4. Germline CDR1 and CDR2: KGHSH and LQKENI. In DNA, the CDR3 is TGTGCCAGCTCACCACCGAAGCGGGGGTTCACAGATACGCAGTATTTT. Encoded protein: CASSPPKRGFTDTQYF. The full variable domain, with the rest looked up from reference TRBV18 and TRBJ2-3, is NAGVMQNPRHLVRRRGQEARLRCSPMKGHSHVYWYRQLPEEGLKFMVYLQKENIIDESGMPKERFSAEFPKEGPSILRIQQVVRGDSAAYFCASSPPKRGFTDTQYFGPGTRLTVL.

The chain recombines TRBV9 with TRBJ1-1; D possibly corresponds to TRBD1 (5 bases). This CDR3 is 15 amino acids long. The V end was cut by 0 bases, the J end by 1 base, with 10 bases between. From germline, CDR1 is SGDLS and CDR2 YYNGEE. CDR3: CASSVADSANTEAFF. CDR3 bases: TGTGCCAGCAGCGTAGCTGACAGTGCGAACACTGAAGCTTTCTTT.

This clonotype was recorded at least ten times. The chain employs TRBV11-1 and TRBJ1-6; D is ambiguous. This CDR3 spans 14 amino acids. Germline V gene sequence: CDR1 SGHAT, CDR2 FQDESV (reference sequence). The germline V and J ends were trimmed by 3 bases and 5 bases, with 8 bases remaining between them. CDR3 sequence: CASSFEGHNSPLHF. DNA for the CDR3: TGTGCCAGCAGCTTCGAGGGTCATAATTCACCCCTCCACTTT.

Ten or more counts support this clonotype. This chain uses TRBV30 with TRBJ2-2; D is uncertain. CDR3 length: 11 amino acids. Germline assignment: CDR1 GTSNPN and CDR2 SVGIG (reference sequence). V was cut by 5 bases and J by 1 base, with 2 bases left in between. Here the CDR3 DNA reads TGTGCCTGGGTGAACACCGGGGAGCTGTTTTTT. It is translated as CAWVNTGELFF.

This chain uses TRBV19 with TRBJ1-5, with TRBD1 as a possible D gene (5 bases). This CDR3 has 15 amino acids. Germline CDR1 reads LNHDA; CDR2 reads SQIVND (reference sequence). V gave up 11 bases and J gave up 1 base, with 18 bases separating them. CDR3 nucleotide sequence: TGTGCCGCAAGTGACAGACCCTTCAGCAATCAGCCCCAGCATTTT. Translated: CAASDRPFSNQPQHF.

The chain is built from TRBV6-1 and TRBJ2-7, with 8 nucleotides matching TRBD2. The CDR3 contains 16 residues. CDR1 is MNHNS and CDR2 is SASEGT in the germline V gene. V dropped 0 bases and J dropped 2; count of bases not matched to a gene: 6. Here the CDR3 DNA reads TGTGCCAGCAGTGAAGCGTCGGACGGGGGGGCCTACGAGCAGTACTTC. Residues: CASSEASDGGAYEQYF.

This chain joins TRBV7-9 and TRBJ1-6; weak D call: TRBD1 (6 bases). Germline-derived CDR1 and CDR2 are SEHNR and FQNEAQ (reference sequence). The CDR3 runs to 16 residues. The V and J ends lost 5 bases and 5 bases respectively, with 16 bases between them. The DNA of the CDR3 is TGTGCCAGCAGCCCCGCCGTGGGGACAAATAATTCACCCCTCCACTTT. Encoded protein: CASSPAVGTNNSPLHF.

The chain links TRBV7-2 to TRBJ2-7; D uncertain. V was shortened by 3 bases and J by 4 bases, with 4 bases between the two germline ends. The CDR3 loop spans 11 amino acids. The germline CDR1 and CDR2 sequences are SGHTA and FQGNSA. CDR3 DNA sequence: TGTGCCAGCAGCTTCGAATACGAGCAGTACTTC. This sequence encodes CASSFEYEQYF.

There are a few counts of this clonotype. The V and J genes are TRBV5-6 and TRBJ2-5; D gene unclear. V dropped 4 bases and J dropped 6 bases, with 13 bases sitting between them. This CDR3 is 13 amino acids long. From germline, CDR1 is SGHDT and CDR2 YYEEEE. Here the CDR3 DNA reads TGTGCCAGCAGCCGAGTAGGTGGCCAGACCCAGTACTTC. Protein sequence: CASSRVGGQTQYF.

This clonotype was found many times. The rearrangement uses TRBV12-3 or TRBV12-4 and TRBJ1-5; D gene uncertain. Trimming left V 3 bases short and J 3 bases short, with 3 bases between. This CDR3 has 12 residues. CDR3 DNA: TGTGCCAGCAGTTTCTTCAATCAGCCCCAGCATTTT. Encoded protein: CASSFFNQPQHF.

This clonotype occurred many times. The chain combines TRBV6-2 or TRBV6-3 with TRBJ2-1; 10 bases fit TRBD2. This CDR3 region has 18 residues. With V trimmed by 0 bases and J by 8 bases, 13 bases remained unmatched. CDR1 is MNHEY and CDR2 is SVGEGT in the germline V gene. CDR3 region: CASSYSTSSGGAFDEQFF. The CDR3 DNA is TGTGCCAGCAGTTACTCAACCTCTAGCGGGGGTGCTTTCGATGAGCAGTTCTTC.

A few counts support this clonotype. The V and J genes are TRBV6-1 and TRBJ2-3; D is possibly TRBD1 (6 bases). Germline V lookup: CDR1 MNHNS, CDR2 SASEGT. The CDR3 is made up of 15 amino acids. The V and J ends lost 6 bases and 1 base respectively, with 14 bases between them. The DNA of the CDR3 is TGTGCCAGCAGCATACAGGGTTGGGGCACAGATACGCAGTATTTT. Protein: CASSIQGWGTDTQYF.

The rearrangement uses TRBV12-3 or TRBV12-4 and TRBJ1-4; D unclear. V was pared by 4 bases and J by 7 bases, with 7 bases between. The CDR3 contains 12 residues. CDR3 DNA: TGTGCCAGCAGTTCCAGCGGTGAAAAACTGTTTTTT. Amino acids: CASSSSGEKLFF.

This clonotype was seen repeatedly, ten times or more. At one end, the junction sequence differs from germline, possibly due to a read error. The CDR3 DNA is TGTGCCAGCAGCTTCGGGACAGGAGCCTACGAGCAGTACTTC. It specifies CASSFGTGAYEQYF. The chain employs TRBV5-1 and TRBJ2-7; 8 bases line up with TRBD1. The CDR3 spans 14 residues. CDR1 SGHRS and CDR2 YFSETQ come from the germline V gene.

This clonotype was detected ten times or more. The chain links TRBV6-1 to TRBJ1-1; D call uncertain. Looked up from germline, CDR1 is MNHNS and CDR2 is SASEGT. The CDR3 totals 15 residues. Trimming stripped 5 bases from V and 3 bases from J, with 16 bases between. CDR3: CASSHRERRDTEAFF. As DNA, the CDR3 is TGTGCCAGCAGTCACCGGGAGCGGAGGGACACTGAAGCTTTCTTT.

A few counts support this clonotype. The genes are TRBV7-9 and TRBJ2-4; unclear D gene. Trimming took 5 bases from V and 0 from J, leaving 11 bases between them. The CDR3 runs 15 residues. Germline CDR1 is SEHNR and CDR2 is FQNEAQ (reference sequence). Here the CDR3 DNA reads TGTGCCAGCAGCGGGCCTCTACCAGCCAAAAACATTCAGTACTTC. Residues: CASSGPLPAKNIQYF.

This clonotype has a count of ten or more. The V gene is TRBV30, the J gene TRBJ1-2; D is unresolved. Trimming took off 4 bases at V and 2 bases at J, with 14 bases between the two ends. CDR3 length: 14 residues. Germline V gives CDR1 GTSNPN, CDR2 SVGIG (reference sequence). CDR3 nucleotide sequence: TGTGCCTGGACCGAAGGTTCCTGGAACTATGGCTACACCTTC. Translated, it gives CAWTEGSWNYGYTF. The variable domain in full, with the rest retrieved from reference TRBV30 and TRBJ1-2, is SQTIHQWPATLVQPVGSPLSLECTVEGTSNPNLYWYRQAAGRGLQLLFYSVGIGQISSEVPQNLSASRPQDRQFILSSKKLLLSDSGFYLCAWTEGSWNYGYTFGSGTRLTVV.

Only a few counts were recorded for this clonotype. This may be a read error, as it is one base from a much larger clone. The rearrangement links TRBV4-2 to TRBJ1-1; D is undetermined. V lost 4 bases, J lost 0 bases, and 6 bases lay in between. This CDR3 has 13 amino acids. Germline lookup yields CDR1 LGHNA and CDR2 YNFKEQ. The CDR3 loop is CASSRAMNTEAFF. The CDR3 DNA sequence: TGTGCCAGCAGCCGTGCCATGAACACTGAAGCTTTCTTT.

This clonotype has more than one count but fewer than ten. V is TRBV4-1 and J is TRBJ1-2; D may be TRBD1 (5 bases). V shed 0 bases and J shed 6 bases, with 14 bases lying between them. The germline CDR1 and CDR2 sequences are MGHRA and YSYEKL. This CDR3 contains 15 residues. In DNA, the CDR3 is TGCGCCAGCAGCCAAGAGGGCAGGGAATTCGATGGCTACACCTTC. This sequence encodes CASSQEGREFDGYTF.

This clonotype was counted ten times or more. The rearrangement joins TRBV3-1 to TRBJ2-1; a possible D gene is TRBD1 (6 bases). The CDR3 contains 15 residues. V was cut by 4 bases and J by 2 bases, with 12 bases left in between. Germline V gene lookup returns CDR1 LGHDT and CDR2 YNNKEL (reference sequence). CDR3 region: CASSPDSAPYNEQFF. As DNA, the CDR3 is TGTGCCAGCAGCCCGGACAGTGCCCCCTACAATGAGCAGTTCTTC.

The sample holds many counts of this clonotype. CDR3: CASRNTWDTEAFF. Here the CDR3 DNA reads TGTGCCAGCAGGAATACATGGGACACTGAAGCTTTCTTT. The chain carries TRBV12-3 or TRBV12-4 and TRBJ1-1; D uncertain. This CDR3 comprises 13 residues. V lost 6 bases, J lost 3 bases, and 11 bases lay in between.

V usage is TRBV29-1 and J usage is TRBJ2-5; TRBD2 might be the D (5 bases). V was clipped by 6 bases and J by 1 base, with 12 bases between them. The CDR3 is 13 residues long. CDR1 is SQVTM and CDR2 is ANQGSEA in the germline V gene. CDR3 protein: CSVRIGSQETQYF. The CDR3 nucleotides read TGCAGCGTGAGGATAGGGAGCCAAGAGACCCAGTACTTC.

This clonotype was seen only a few times. The rearrangement joins TRBV12-3 or TRBV12-4 to TRBJ2-7; 11 bases align to TRBD2. Trimming at V came to 6 bases and at J to 6 bases, leaving 10 bases not matched to a gene. CDR3 length equals 15 residues. The CDR3 sequence: CASRPALAGGREQYF. The CDR3 DNA reads TGTGCCAGCAGGCCAGCCCTAGCGGGGGGCCGCGAGCAGTACTTC.

This clonotype came up a few times. CDR3 sequence (DNA): TGTGCCAGCAGTTTTACGGGTACCGGGGAGCTGTTTTTT. Amino acids: CASSFTGTGELFF. The rearrangement uses TRBV27 and TRBJ2-2; D ambiguous. This CDR3 contains 13 residues. Looked up from germline, CDR1 is MNHEY and CDR2 is SMNVEV (reference sequence). V shed 3 bases and J shed 5 bases, with 7 bases lying between them.